A single TCR beta chain is shown here with its context. Its antigen is still unknown. 60 Vbeta and 13 Jbeta primers were used in PCR. The method was immunoSEQ multiplex PCR; TCRdb's version includes in-frame clones alone and lacks a portion of them. The sample holds approximately 260,000 clones; about nine tenths are singletons and the top ten take 1.5% to 2%. This record belongs to a study of cytomegalovirus exposure and HLA in healthy donors. Germline CDR1 reads LNHDA; CDR2 reads SQIVND (reference sequence). This CDR3 region has 14 residues. V gave up 6 bases and J gave up 0 bases, with 8 bases separating them. Overall study results and limits: The classifier was said to identify cytomegalovirus status with high specificity and sensitivity. V- and J-gene trimming in TCR beta was tied to a missense DCLRE1C variant by an analysis performed later.

Sequenced sample: PBMCs. The rearrangement links TRBV19 to TRBJ2-2, with unresolved D. The receptor was isolated from a girl aged 2 to 10 in good health and CMV-seronegative. CDR3 residues: CASSTTSNTGELFF. The CDR3 DNA is TGTGCCAGTAGCACAACATCGAACACCGGGGAGCTGTTTTTT.